This T cell receptor beta chain was sequenced in a study of T cells in Graves' hyperthyroidism and ophthalmopathy. This CDR3 spans 13 amino acids. Trimming removed 10 bases at V and 7 bases at J, with 19 bases between. Amplification of TCR beta CDR3 regions was performed using RNA transcripts as template. The HTBI primer set served for first-round RT-PCR of the TCR CDR3. Via MiXCR, TCRdb re-called the multiplex PCR reads, giving one row per CDR3 protein. The data contain about 540,000 distinct CDR3 sequences, approximately 44% of them seen just once; the ten biggest clones take up roughly 8.2%. The receptor was derived from a woman aged 18 to 35 with Graves' hyperthyroidism. The sequenced material came from peripheral blood or thyroid tissue (not recorded which). The V and J genes are TRBV12-3 or TRBV12-4 and TRBJ1-1; tentative D call: TRBD1 (5 bases). CDR3 loop: CATWGGSFYEAFF. The CDR3 nucleotides are TGTGCCACCTGGGGGGGGTCCTTTTATGAAGCTTTCTTT.